A single sample is the source of the 9 T cell receptor beta chains below, sequenced in a study of blood T cell repertoires in COVID-19. The repertoire was sequenced with immunoSEQ multiplex PCR; TCRdb's copy has only in-frame clones and lacks some. The sample records about 58,000 clones, approximately 92% being singletons. Material: peripheral blood. Every receptor here comes from a man in his fifties or sixties with active COVID-19.

The J gene is TRBJ1-1, the V gene TRBV4-1; possible D gene TRBD1, 6 bases. CDR3 length: 16 amino acids. Between the trimmed V and J ends, which lost 4 bases and 2 bases, there was a span of 17 bases. Looked up from germline, CDR1 is MGHRA and CDR2 is YSYEKL. As DNA, the CDR3 is TGCGCCAGCAGCCCCCAGGTGGGACAAAGAAACACTGAAGCTTTCTTT. It encodes CASSPQVGQRNTEAFF.

V and J are TRBV27 and TRBJ1-5, with D perhaps matching TRBD1 (6 bases). Per germline, CDR1 MNHEY and CDR2 SMNVEV (reference sequence). The CDR3 contains 15 residues. V lost 6 bases and J lost 7, with 19 bases in between. The CDR3: CASRPGEGVQQPQHF. The CDR3 nucleotides are TGTGCCAGCAGGCCCGGGGAGGGGGTTCAGCAGCCCCAGCATTTT.

The chain links TRBV2 to TRBJ1-1; 7 bases are shared with TRBD1. Trimming took 9 bases from V and 4 from J; bases not matched to a gene: 5. CDR1 and CDR2 from the germline V gene are SNHLY and FYNNEI. CDR3 length equals 12 residues. CDR3: CARTGAGTEAFF. The CDR3, as DNA: TGTGCCAGAACAGGGGCAGGCACTGAAGCTTTCTTT.

The chain is built from TRBV5-6 and TRBJ1-2; D call uncertain. CDR3 size: 13 residues. Germline lookup yields CDR1 SGHDT and CDR2 YYEEEE. Trimming stripped 4 bases from V and 4 bases from J, with 11 bases between. The CDR3 DNA sequence: TGTGCCAGCAGCCCCGCGGGCGGCTATGGCTACACCTTC. Amino acids: CASSPAGGYGYTF.

The V call is TRBV4-3, the J call TRBJ2-3; 13 nucleotides line up with TRBD2. Germline V gives CDR1 LGHNA, CDR2 YSLEER. J lost 0 bases, V lost 6 bases, and 6 bases had no gene match. The CDR3 spans 17 residues. The CDR3 protein is CASSRTSGGASTDTQYF. CDR3 nucleotide sequence: TGCGCCAGCAGTCGGACTAGCGGGGGTGCTAGCACAGATACGCAGTATTTT.

The genes are TRBV9 and TRBJ2-7; perhaps TRBD2 as D (5 bases). Germline assignment: CDR1 SGDLS and CDR2 YYNGEE. The germline V and J ends were trimmed by 4 bases and 6 bases, with 14 bases remaining between them. The CDR3 is made up of 13 amino acids. CDR3 coding DNA: TGTGCCAGCAGCTCAGGCCCGGGGTCCGAGCAGTACTTC. Protein sequence: CASSSGPGSEQYF.

V gene TRBV5-5 combines with J gene TRBJ2-7; 9 positions match TRBD1. After removal of 3 bases from V and 2 bases from J, the junction contained 9 bases not matched to a gene. The length of the CDR3 is 16 residues. The germline gives CDR1 SGHKS, CDR2 YYEKEE (reference sequence). The CDR3 spells CASSSLPGTGTYEQYF. For the CDR3, the DNA is TGTGCCAGCAGCTCCCTCCCCGGGACAGGGACCTACGAGCAGTACTTC.

The chain combines TRBV2 with TRBJ1-4; D perhaps matches TRBD1 (5 bases). This CDR3 region has 14 residues. V was trimmed by 3 bases and J by 7 bases, leaving 12 bases between them. The germline gives CDR1 SNHLY, CDR2 FYNNEI. CDR3 residues: CASSDRRGGEKLFF. DNA for the CDR3: TGTGCCAGCAGTGACCGGCGGGGCGGTGAAAAACTGTTTTTT.

The gene calls are TRBV9 and TRBJ2-1, with TRBD2 matching over 12 bases. V was pared by 0 bases and J by 8 bases, with 6 bases of the junction left unmatched. CDR3 length equals 16 residues. Germline lookup yields CDR1 SGDLS and CDR2 YYNGEE. DNA for the CDR3: TGTGCCAGCAGCGTAGCTAGCGGGAGGGCCAACCATGAGCAGTTCTTC. Amino acids: CASSVASGRANHEQFF.